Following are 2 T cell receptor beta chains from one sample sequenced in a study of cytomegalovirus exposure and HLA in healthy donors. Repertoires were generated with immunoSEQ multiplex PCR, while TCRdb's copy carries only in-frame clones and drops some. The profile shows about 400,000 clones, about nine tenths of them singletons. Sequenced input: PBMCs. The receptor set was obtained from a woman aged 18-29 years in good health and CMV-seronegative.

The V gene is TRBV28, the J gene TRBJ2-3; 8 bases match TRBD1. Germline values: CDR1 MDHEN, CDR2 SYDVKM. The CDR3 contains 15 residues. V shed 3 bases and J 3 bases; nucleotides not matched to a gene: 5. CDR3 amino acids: CASSFQGARTDTQYF. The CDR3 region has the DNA TGTGCCAGCAGTTTCCAGGGGGCTCGAACAGATACGCAGTATTTT.

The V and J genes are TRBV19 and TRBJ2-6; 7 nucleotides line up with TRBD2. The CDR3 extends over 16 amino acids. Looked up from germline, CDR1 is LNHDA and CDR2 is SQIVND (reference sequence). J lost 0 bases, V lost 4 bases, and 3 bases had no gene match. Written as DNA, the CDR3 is TGTGCCAGTAGTAGGCGGGAGAGCTCTGGGGCCAACGTCCTGACTTTC. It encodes CASSRRESSGANVLTF.